This T cell receptor beta chain was recorded in a study of T cells in localized non-small cell lung cancer. CDR3 length: 14 amino acids. Losses at the gene ends were 5 bases for V and 0 bases for J; bases not matched to a gene: 2. Germline V gene sequence: CDR1 SNHLY, CDR2 FYNNEI. The repertoire was sequenced with immunoSEQ multiplex PCR; TCRdb's copy has only in-frame clones and lacks some. This table holds around 30,000 clones, around four fifths found once. Study-level points and caveats: Adjacent lung tissue had a median about 60 of the top 100 clones found in the tumor. Uninvolved adjacent lung, not tumor, had the highest T cell clonality.

Points on this clone: Its antigen is unidentified.

The sample consisted of peripheral blood, taken before any cancer treatment. V is TRBV2 and J is TRBJ1-2, with 8 bases aligning to TRBD1. This receptor was identified in a male donor at least 60 years old with stage II squamous cell lung carcinoma. CDR3 sequence reads: CASSRDRTNYGYTF. The CDR3 nucleotides read TGTGCCAGCAGTCGGGACAGGACTAACTATGGCTACACCTTC.